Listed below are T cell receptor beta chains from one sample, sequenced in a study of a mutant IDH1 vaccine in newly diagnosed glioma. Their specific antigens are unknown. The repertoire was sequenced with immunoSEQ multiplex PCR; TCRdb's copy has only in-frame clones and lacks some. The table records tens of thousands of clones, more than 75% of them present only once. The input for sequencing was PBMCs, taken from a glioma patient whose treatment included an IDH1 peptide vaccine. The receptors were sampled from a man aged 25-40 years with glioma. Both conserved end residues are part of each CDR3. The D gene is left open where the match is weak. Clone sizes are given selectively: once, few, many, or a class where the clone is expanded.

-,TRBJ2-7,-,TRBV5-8,TGTGCCAGCAAATCCCTAAAGGGGTCTGAAGGGAACGAGCAGTACTTC,CASKSLKGSEGNEQYF
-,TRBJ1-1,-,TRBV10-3,TGTGCCATCAAAAAGGCTGGGACACCCATGAACACTGAAGCTTTCTTT,CAIKKAGTPMNTEAFF
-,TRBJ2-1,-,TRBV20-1,TGCACCCCCTCCTACAATGAGCAGTTCTTC,CTPSYNEQFF
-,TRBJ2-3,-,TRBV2,TGTGCCAGCAGCCCCGGGCTAGCGCCCCTCACAGATACGCAGTATTTT,CASSPGLAPLTDTQYF
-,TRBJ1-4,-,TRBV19,TGTGCCAGTAGGAACATGGGGGGATTGGGTGAAAAACTGTTTTTT,CASRNMGGLGEKLFF
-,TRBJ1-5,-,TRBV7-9,TGTGCCAGCAGCGGCACACCGCAGGCCCAGCATTTT,CASSGTPQAQHF
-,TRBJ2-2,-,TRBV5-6,TGTGCCAGCAGCTTACTCAGGACGGCGAACACCGGGGAGCTGTTTTTT,CASSLLRTANTGELFF
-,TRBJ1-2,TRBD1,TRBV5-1,TGCGCCAGCAGCCAAAGACAGGGGTATGGCTACACCTTC,CASSQRQGYGYTF
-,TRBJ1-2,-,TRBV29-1,TGCAGCGTTGATGGCCCAGGGAGCTATGGCTACACCTTC,CSVDGPGSYGYTF
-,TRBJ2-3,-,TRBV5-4,TGTGCCAGCAGCTTGGTACAGTCCACAGATACGCAGTATTTT,CASSLVQSTDTQYF
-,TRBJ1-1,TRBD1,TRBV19,TGTGCCAGTAGTCCGGGGACAGGCGGAAGGACGATGAACACTGAAGCTTTCTTT,CASSPGTGGRTMNTEAFF
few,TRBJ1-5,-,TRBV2,TGTGCCAGCGGTCTGACGAGGGGTGATGCTCAGCCCCAGCATTTT,CASGLTRGDAQPQHF
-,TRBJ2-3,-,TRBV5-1,TGCGCCAGCAGCTTGGGTCGGGGGTGGACAGATACGCAGTATTTT,CASSLGRGWTDTQYF
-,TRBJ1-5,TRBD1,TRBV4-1,TGCGCCAGCAGCCAAGAGGCAGCAGGGACAGGGGGCAATCAGCCCCAGCATTTT,CASSQEAAGTGGNQPQHF
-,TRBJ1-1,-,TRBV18,TGTGCCAGCTCACCCTTCGGGAACACTGAAGCTTTCTTT,CASSPFGNTEAFF
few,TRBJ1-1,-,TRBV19,TGTGCCAGTAGTATAGGAGGAGGGAACACTGAAGCTTTCTTT,CASSIGGGNTEAFF
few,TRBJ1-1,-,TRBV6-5,TGTGCCAGCACCGAGGACAGCATGAACACTGAAGCTTTCTTT,CASTEDSMNTEAFF
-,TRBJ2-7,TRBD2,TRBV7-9,TGTGCCAGCAGCTTATTGACTAGCGGGAGTGAGTACGAGCAGTACTTC,CASSLLTSGSEYEQYF
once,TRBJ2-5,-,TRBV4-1,TGCGCCAGCAGCCAAGCTGACGGTCAAGAGACCCAGTACTTC,CASSQADGQETQYF